The 22 T cell receptor beta chains presented below share a single source sample, sequenced in a study of T-cell reconstitution after alpha-beta-depleted transplantation in children. Preparation of the TCRbeta library used unique molecular identifiers. TCRdb re-called the PCR reads through MiXCR, storing one row per CDR3 protein. The sample contains about 190,000 distinct CDR3 sequences, around 10% of which appear only once. The sample in question was PBMCs, obtained before TCRalphabeta/CD19-depleted stem cell transplant. The source is a boy aged 2 to 10 with acute myeloid leukemia, due to receive a stem cell transplant.

This clonotype occurred many times. This chain links TRBV11-2 with TRBJ2-1, with a possible D match to TRBD1 (6 bases). The CDR3 consists of 12 residues. V was pared by 8 bases and J by 4 bases, with 9 bases between. Germline lookup yields CDR1 SGHAT and CDR2 FQNNGV. CDR3 residues: CASRTGYNEQFF. CDR3 in DNA: TGTGCCAGCCGAACAGGGTACAATGAGCAGTTCTTC.

This clonotype has a count of ten or more. The chain has TRBV5-1 and TRBJ1-3, with D unresolved. This CDR3 spans 16 amino acids. The germline V gene encodes CDR1 SGHRS and CDR2 YFSETQ. Trimming shortened V by 4 bases and J by 0 bases, and 14 bases separated the two germline ends. The CDR3 reads CASSINGAFSGNTIYF. Here the CDR3 DNA reads TGCGCCAGCAGCATAAACGGAGCCTTCTCTGGAAACACCATATATTTT.

There are many counts of this clonotype. This sequence joins TRBV7-2 and TRBJ1-2; TRBD1 matches at 10 bases. Germline values: CDR1 SGHTA, CDR2 FQGNSA. This CDR3 has 15 amino acids. With 5 bases clipped from V and 8 bases from J, the junction kept 11 bases outside the gene matches. CDR3 bases: TGTGCCAGCAGCAGAAGGACAGGGGGGGTTGGAGGCTACACCTTC. The encoded protein is CASSRRTGGVGGYTF.

Ten or more counts support this clonotype. The chain joins TRBV27 to TRBJ1-1; D is perhaps TRBD1 (6 bases). The germline V and J ends were trimmed by 6 bases and 6 bases, with 20 bases remaining between them. The V gene's germline CDR1 is MNHEY and CDR2 SMNVEV (reference sequence). The CDR3 sequence is 15 residues long. This chain's CDR3 is CASRTNQGRRSEAFF. The DNA of the CDR3 is TGTGCCAGCAGAACTAACCAGGGGAGAAGGTCTGAAGCTTTCTTT.

The sample holds many counts of this clonotype. V is TRBV20-1 and J is TRBJ2-5; D gene uncertain. From germline, CDR1 is DFQATT and CDR2 SNEGSKA (reference sequence). The CDR3 loop spans 14 amino acids. V lost 3 bases to trimming and J lost 0 bases, with 11 bases between them. CDR3 bases: TGCAGTGCTAGGCCACAGACTTACCAAGAGACCCAGTACTTC. This codes for CSARPQTYQETQYF.

This clonotype was seen many times. CDR3 DNA sequence: TGCAGTGCTAGAGATGTTAGTGGGGGGAATCAGCCCCAGCATTTT. Protein sequence: CSARDVSGGNQPQHF. The rearrangement uses TRBV20-1 and TRBJ1-5; TRBD1 might be the D (5 bases). Germline V gene data show CDR1 as DFQATT and CDR2 as SNEGSKA (reference sequence). The CDR3 sequence is 15 residues long. Trimming took 0 bases from V and 4 from J, leaving 13 bases between them.

The CDR3 protein is CATSDSSGTAEPFPYGYTF. The DNA for the CDR3 is TGTGCCACCAGTGATTCCTCCGGGACAGCCGAACCTTTCCCCTATGGCTACACCTTC. The rearrangement links TRBV24-1 to TRBJ1-2; TRBD1 matches at 7 bases. The CDR3 consists of 19 residues. Germline values: CDR1 KGHDR, CDR2 SFDVKD. V shed 2 bases and J 4 bases; nucleotides not matched to a gene: 18.

This clonotype occurred many times. This rearrangement joins TRBV20-1 to TRBJ2-3; D gene uncertain. This CDR3 has 12 amino acids. V was cut by 1 base and J by 5 bases, with 7 bases left in between. Germline CDR1 reads DFQATT; CDR2 reads SNEGSKA (reference sequence). The CDR3 loop reads CSARAGGDTQYF. The DNA of the CDR3 is TGCAGTGCTAGAGCGGGCGGAGATACGCAGTATTTT.

This clonotype was picked up many times. This chain connects TRBV7-8 to TRBJ2-1, with 8 bases lining up with TRBD2. CDR1 is SGHVS and CDR2 is FQNEAQ in the germline V gene. V shed 1 base and J 4 bases; nucleotides not matched to a gene: 6. The CDR3 extends over 16 amino acids. The CDR3 spells CASSLVAQREYNEQFF. Written as DNA, the CDR3 is TGTGCCAGCAGCTTAGTAGCCCAGCGGGAGTACAATGAGCAGTTCTTC.

This clonotype was detected ten times or more. The chain is built from TRBV9 and TRBJ1-1; TRBD1 agrees at 7 bases. This CDR3 region has 14 residues. V lost 7 bases to trimming and J lost 0 bases; unmatched junction nucleotides: 6. Germline-derived CDR1 and CDR2 are SGDLS and YYNGEE. The CDR3 bases are TGTGCCAGCGGGCCGGGACAGATGAACACTGAAGCTTTCTTT. Protein sequence: CASGPGQMNTEAFF.

The sample holds many counts of this clonotype. The V and J genes are TRBV7-8 and TRBJ2-7; a weak D match, TRBD2 (7 bases). The germline CDR1 and CDR2 sequences are SGHVS and FQNEAQ. Deletions cut 3 bases from V and 0 bases from J, with 18 bases between. The CDR3 extends over 17 amino acids. CDR3 loop: CASSFPSGGQTSYEQYF. The CDR3 DNA follows: TGTGCCAGCAGCTTTCCTAGCGGCGGACAGACCTCCTACGAGCAGTACTTC.

This clonotype was picked up many times. The V and J genes are TRBV20-1 and TRBJ1-4; D is uncertain. The V gene's germline CDR1 is DFQATT and CDR2 SNEGSKA (reference sequence). The CDR3 totals 12 residues. V was shortened by 6 bases and J by 0 bases, with 5 bases between the two germline ends. This CDR3 reads CSARATNEKLFF. CDR3 in DNA: TGCAGTGCGCGGGCAACTAATGAAAAACTGTTTTTT.

Many counts were recorded for this clonotype. The chain links TRBV3-1 to TRBJ2-1; 11 nucleotides line up with TRBD2. In germline, CDR1 is LGHDT, CDR2 YNNKEL (reference sequence). The CDR3 covers 17 residues. With 0 bases clipped from V and 5 bases from J, the junction kept 6 bases outside the gene matches. As DNA, the CDR3 is TGTGCCAGCAGCCAAGAAACTAGCGGGAGCCCAAACAATGAGCAGTTCTTC. Its translation: CASSQETSGSPNNEQFF.

This clonotype was seen ten or more times. The chain is built from TRBV20-1 and TRBJ1-5, with unresolved D. Germline V gene sequence: CDR1 DFQATT, CDR2 SNEGSKA (reference sequence). The germline V and J ends were trimmed by 3 bases and 2 bases, with 11 bases remaining between them. The CDR3 is 14 residues long. The CDR3 nucleotides read TGCAGTGCTAGTCCCCCCGTAGGCAATCAGCCCCAGCATTTT. Protein: CSASPPVGNQPQHF.

This clonotype was counted ten times or more. The chain couples TRBV6-1 to TRBJ2-7, with 7 bases matching TRBD1. From germline, CDR1 is MNHNS and CDR2 SASEGT. V was pared by 6 bases and J by 7 bases, with 9 bases of the junction left unmatched. CDR3 length equals 13 residues. The CDR3 DNA reads as TGTGCCAGCAGAGGACAGGAGTGGGGGGAGCAGTACTTC. Translating gives CASRGQEWGEQYF.

The chain has TRBV7-9 and TRBJ2-1, with 8 positions matching TRBD2. The germline V gene has CDR1 SEHNR and CDR2 FQNEAQ (reference sequence). V was pared by 7 bases and J by 8 bases, with 13 bases of the junction left unmatched. The CDR3 is 15 amino acids. CDR3 DNA: TGTGCCAGCACCTTCCCCCCCGGGAGGGGCTATGAGCAGTTCTTC. Translating it yields CASTFPPGRGYEQFF.

This clonotype was recorded many times. The chain employs TRBV28 and TRBJ2-1; 7 bases are shared with TRBD2. J was trimmed by 6 bases and V by 5 bases; bases with no gene match: 16. Germline CDR1 MDHEN, CDR2 SYDVKM. The CDR3 is 17 residues long. The DNA of the CDR3 is TGTGCCAGCAGTCCGGTGGGGGGGTTGGGACTGCTCAATGAGCAGTTCTTC. The encoded protein is CASSPVGGLGLLNEQFF.

In this sample, this clonotype turned up once. The chain's CDR3 is CASSVLTSSSTDTQYF. The CDR3 DNA is TGTGCCAGCAGTGTTTTGACTAGCAGTAGCACAGATACGCAGTATTTT. V usage is TRBV6-1 and J usage is TRBJ2-3; 7 bases align to TRBD2. CDR1 and CDR2 from the germline V gene are MNHNS and SASEGT. Losses at the gene ends were 4 bases for V and 0 bases for J; bases not matched to a gene: 7. This CDR3 has 16 residues.

This clonotype was picked up many times. The chain is built from TRBV24-1 and TRBJ1-1; D gene ambiguous. Between the trimmed V and J ends, which lost 4 bases and 10 bases, there was a span of 21 bases. The V gene's germline CDR1 is KGHDR and CDR2 SFDVKD. There are 15 residues in the CDR3. CDR3 protein: CATSDMDGPAYGAFF. DNA for the CDR3: TGTGCCACCAGTGACATGGACGGTCCGGCTTACGGAGCTTTCTTT.

This clonotype was seen many times. The CDR3 loop reads CASSTGGRAAETQYF. DNA for the CDR3: TGTGCCAGCAGTACTGGCGGGAGGGCCGCAGAGACCCAGTACTTC. This sequence joins TRBV28 and TRBJ2-5, with 9 bases lining up with TRBD2. The CDR3 is 15 amino acids. The V segment lost 5 bases and the J segment 4 bases; nucleotides outside the gene matches: 8. CDR1 is MDHEN, CDR2 SYDVKM, per germline.

The table lists this clonotype with a few counts. The V and J genes are TRBV30 and TRBJ2-7, with 10 nucleotides matching TRBD1. The CDR3 is 14 residues long. Germline CDR1 is GTSNPN and CDR2 is SVGIG (reference sequence). V lost 2 bases, J lost 5 bases, and 6 bases stayed unmatched. As DNA, the CDR3 is TGTGCCTGGAGTCGGGGACAGGGGCCCCACGAGCAGTACTTC. The encoded protein is CAWSRGQGPHEQYF.

There are many counts of this clonotype. This sequence joins TRBV20-1 and TRBJ1-2, with 8 bases that match TRBD1. V lost 5 bases and J lost 7; bases outside the gene matches: 9. From germline, CDR1 is DFQATT and CDR2 SNEGSKA (reference sequence). The CDR3 consists of 13 residues. The CDR3, as DNA: TGCAGTGCTCCACAGCAGGGGGCGCGTGGCTACACCTTC. Protein product: CSAPQQGARGYTF.